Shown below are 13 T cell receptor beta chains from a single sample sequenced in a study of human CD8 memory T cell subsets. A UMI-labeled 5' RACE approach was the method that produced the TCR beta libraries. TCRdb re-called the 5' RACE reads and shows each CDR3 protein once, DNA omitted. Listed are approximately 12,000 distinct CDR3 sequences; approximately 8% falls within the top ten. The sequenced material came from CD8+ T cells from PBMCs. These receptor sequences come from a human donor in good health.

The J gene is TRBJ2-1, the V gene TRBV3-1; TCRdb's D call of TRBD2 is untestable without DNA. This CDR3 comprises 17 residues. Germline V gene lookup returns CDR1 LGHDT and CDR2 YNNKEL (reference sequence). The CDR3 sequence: CASSQAVERGFHNEQFF.

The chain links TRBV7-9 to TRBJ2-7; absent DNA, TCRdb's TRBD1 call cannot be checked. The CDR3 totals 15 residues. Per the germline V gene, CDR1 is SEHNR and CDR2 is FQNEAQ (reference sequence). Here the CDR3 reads CASSLGQGATYEQYF. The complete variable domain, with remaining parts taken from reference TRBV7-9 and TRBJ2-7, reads DTGVSQNPRHKITKRGQNVTFRCDPISEHNRLYWYRQTLGQGPEFLTYFQNEAQLEKSRLLSDRFSAERPKGSFSTLEIQRTEQGDSAMYLCASSLGQGATYEQYFGPGTRLTVT.

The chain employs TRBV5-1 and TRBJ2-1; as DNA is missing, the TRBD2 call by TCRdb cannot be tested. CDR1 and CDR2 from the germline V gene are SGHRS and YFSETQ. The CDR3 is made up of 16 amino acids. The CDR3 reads CASSSGLAGGHNEQFF. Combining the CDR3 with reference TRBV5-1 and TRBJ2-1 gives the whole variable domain KAGVTQTPRYLIKTRGQQVTLSCSPISGHRSVSWYQQTPGQGLQFLFEYFSETQRNKGNFPGRFSGRQFSNSRSEMNVSTLELGDSALYLCASSSGLAGGHNEQFFGPGTRLTVL.

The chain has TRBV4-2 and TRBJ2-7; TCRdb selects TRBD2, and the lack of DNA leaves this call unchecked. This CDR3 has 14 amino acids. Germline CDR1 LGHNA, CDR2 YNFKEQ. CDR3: CASKLGEGALEQYF.

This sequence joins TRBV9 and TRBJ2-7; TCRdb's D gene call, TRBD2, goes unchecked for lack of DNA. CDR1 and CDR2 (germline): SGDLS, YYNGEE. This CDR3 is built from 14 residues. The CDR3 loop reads CASSLGLAEYEQYF.

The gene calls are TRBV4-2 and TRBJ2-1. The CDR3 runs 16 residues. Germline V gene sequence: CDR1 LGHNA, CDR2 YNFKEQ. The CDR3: CASSQESGSSYNEQFF.

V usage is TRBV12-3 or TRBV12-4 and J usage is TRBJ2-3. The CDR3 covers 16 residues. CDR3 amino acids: CASSLSTGRLTDTQYF.

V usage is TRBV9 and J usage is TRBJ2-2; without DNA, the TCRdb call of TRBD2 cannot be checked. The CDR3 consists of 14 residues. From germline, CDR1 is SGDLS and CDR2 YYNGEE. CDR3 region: CASSVVSGAGELFF. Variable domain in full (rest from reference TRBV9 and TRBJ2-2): DSGVTQTPKHLITATGQRVTLRCSPRSGDLSVYWYQQSLDQGLQFLIQYYNGEERAKGNILERFSAQQFPDLHSELNLSSLELGDSALYFCASSVVSGAGELFFGEGSRLTVL.

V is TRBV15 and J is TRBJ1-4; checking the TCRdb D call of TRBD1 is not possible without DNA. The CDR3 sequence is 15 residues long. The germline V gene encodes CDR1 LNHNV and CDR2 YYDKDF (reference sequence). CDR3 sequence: CATSRDNQGSEKLFF.

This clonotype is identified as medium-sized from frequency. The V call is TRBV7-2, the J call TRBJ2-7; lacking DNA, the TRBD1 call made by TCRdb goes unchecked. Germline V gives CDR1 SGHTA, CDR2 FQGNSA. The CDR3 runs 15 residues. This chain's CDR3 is CASSLGEGYTYEQYF.

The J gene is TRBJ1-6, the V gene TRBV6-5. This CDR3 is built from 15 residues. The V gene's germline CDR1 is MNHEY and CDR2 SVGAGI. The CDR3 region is CASSYTTAYNSPLHF.

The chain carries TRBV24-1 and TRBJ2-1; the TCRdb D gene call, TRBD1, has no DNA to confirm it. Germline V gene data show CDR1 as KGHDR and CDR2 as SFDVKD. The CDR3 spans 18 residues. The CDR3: CATSEETGDASTYNEQFF.

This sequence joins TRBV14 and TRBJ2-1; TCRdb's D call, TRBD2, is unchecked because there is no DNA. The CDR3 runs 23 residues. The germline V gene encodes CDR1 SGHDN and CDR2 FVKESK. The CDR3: CASSQGLAGGPPLEGGAYNEQFF.